What follows are 15 T cell receptor beta chains derived from one specimen sequenced in a study of T cell repertoires in cytomegalovirus infection. In TCRdb, the reads were re-called with MiXCR into one record per CDR3 protein. The data contain 300,000 to 400,000 distinct CDR3 sequences, about 29% of them seen just once; the ten biggest clones take up about 20%. Their antigens are not known. The source material was cultured PBMCs, sampled from culture after CMV antigen stimulation. These receptors were obtained from a human donor in good health (CMV status not recorded). Some clones in this sample may be carry-over from other donors' samples.

This rearrangement joins TRBV12-3 or TRBV12-4 to TRBJ2-1; 8 nucleotides align to TRBD2. The CDR3 extends over 15 amino acids. With 5 bases clipped from V and 6 bases from J, the junction kept 9 bases outside the gene matches. This chain's CDR3 is CASSPATSASNEQFF. The CDR3, as DNA: TGTGCCAGCAGTCCAGCGACTAGCGCCTCCAATGAGCAGTTCTTC.

The chain joins TRBV7-6 to TRBJ1-2, with 7 bases aligning to TRBD1. The CDR3 extends over 14 amino acids. CDR1 is SGHVS, CDR2 FNYEAQ, per germline. Trimming at V came to 4 bases and at J to 8 bases, leaving 10 bases not matched to a gene. This CDR3 reads CASSSLGQGEGYTF. The CDR3 coding sequence is TGTGCCAGCAGCTCTTTGGGCCAGGGGGAAGGCTACACCTTC.

This clonotype appeared a few times. The chain couples TRBV6-1 to TRBJ2-7, with TRBD1 matching 8 bases. V shed 2 bases, J shed 7 bases, and the junction held 16 bases outside the gene matches. Germline lookup yields CDR1 MNHNS and CDR2 SASEGT. This CDR3 spans 17 amino acids. CDR3 coding DNA: TGTGCCAGCAGTGAATTTGACAGGGGTCCCAGCTTTTATGAGCAGTACTTC. This sequence encodes CASSEFDRGPSFYEQYF.

The V gene is TRBV6-5, the J gene TRBJ1-2, with unresolved D. Germline lookup yields CDR1 MNHEY and CDR2 SVGAGI. The CDR3 is 14 amino acids. Trimming took 6 bases from V and 4 from J, leaving 15 bases between them. The CDR3: CASRPLDMRYGYTF. The CDR3 DNA follows: TGTGCCAGCAGGCCTTTAGACATGCGCTATGGCTACACCTTC.

V and J are TRBV7-6 and TRBJ2-3; D is unclear. The ends were cut back, 5 bases at V and 5 bases at J, with 5 bases in the middle. Germline CDR1 and CDR2: SGHVS and FNYEAQ. The CDR3 spans 11 residues. The CDR3 coding sequence is TGTGCCAGCAGCCAGCAAGATACGCAGTATTTT. Translation: CASSQQDTQYF. Full variable domain (remainder filled in from reference TRBV7-6 and TRBJ2-3): GAGVSQSPRYKVTKRGQDVALRCDPISGHVSLYWYRQALGQGPEFLTYFNYEAQQDKSGLPNDRFSAERPEGSISTLTIQRTEQRDSAMYRCASSQQDTQYFGPGTRLTVL.

The sample holds a few counts of this clonotype. The gene calls are TRBV7-2 and TRBJ2-1, with D hard to call. The CDR3 runs to 15 residues. The germline V gene encodes CDR1 SGHTA and CDR2 FQGNSA. Trimming removed 5 bases at V and 0 bases at J, with 11 bases between. In nucleotides, the CDR3 is TGTGCCAGCAGCGCAGATCGTGGCTCCTACAATGAGCAGTTCTTC. Protein product: CASSADRGSYNEQFF.

This clonotype was found many times. The chain is built from TRBV7-9 and TRBJ1-3; a possible D gene is TRBD1 (5 bases). The CDR3 runs 16 residues. Germline V gives CDR1 SEHNR, CDR2 FQNEAQ (reference sequence). V lost 2 bases, J lost 1 base, and 12 bases lay in between. The DNA for the CDR3 is TGTGCCAGCAGCTTACTTACTCCAGGGTCTGGAAACACCATATATTTT. As protein: CASSLLTPGSGNTIYF.

This clonotype has only a few counts. CDR3 in DNA: TGTGCCAGCAGCGAAAACAGGGGACCCCACTCTGGAAACACCATATATTTT. It encodes CASSENRGPHSGNTIYF. The chain joins TRBV7-4 to TRBJ1-3; 7 bases are shared with TRBD1. J gave up 0 bases and V 5 bases, and 10 bases lay outside the gene matches. CDR1 SGHVT and CDR2 SQSDAQ come from the germline V gene. The CDR3 is 17 amino acids.

The chain carries TRBV7-2 and TRBJ2-7; D perhaps matches TRBD1 (6 bases). Germline values: CDR1 SGHTA, CDR2 FQGNSA. Trimming cost V 5 bases and J 6 bases, with 17 bases left between them. This CDR3 contains 14 residues. CDR3 sequence reads: CASSRTGGEIEQYF. Here the CDR3 DNA reads TGTGCCAGCAGCCGCACTGGGGGCGAGATCGAGCAGTACTTC. Full variable domain (rest looked up from reference TRBV7-2 and TRBJ2-7): GAGVSQSPSNKVTEKGKDVELRCDPISGHTALYWYRQSLGQGLEFLIYFQGNSAPDKSGLPSDRFSAERTGGSVSTLTIQRTQQEDSAVYLCASSRTGGEIEQYFGPGTRLTVT.

This clonotype was recorded a few times. This chain uses TRBV7-8 with TRBJ2-2; D may be TRBD1 (5 bases). V was clipped by 5 bases and J by 2 bases, with 12 bases between them. The CDR3 is 15 amino acids. Germline V gene lookup returns CDR1 SGHVS and CDR2 FQNEAQ. Here the CDR3 reads CASSPDRFNTGELFF. CDR3 sequence (DNA): TGTGCCAGCAGCCCCGACAGATTTAACACCGGGGAGCTGTTTTTT.

This clonotype was seen more than once but under ten times. The rearrangement uses TRBV10-3 and TRBJ2-7, with TRBD1 as a possible D gene (6 bases). The V and J ends lost 3 bases and 2 bases respectively, with 17 bases between them. The germline gives CDR1 ENHRY, CDR2 SYGVKD. The CDR3 extends over 16 amino acids. The CDR3 DNA follows: TGTGCCATCAGTGAACGGCCCTATGGGGACACCTACGAGCAGTACTTC. Encoded protein: CAISERPYGDTYEQYF.

This chain uses TRBV7-6 with TRBJ2-3, with 12 bases aligning to TRBD2. J lost 3 bases, V lost 4 bases, and 5 bases had no gene match. The CDR3 covers 16 residues. Germline V gene data show CDR1 as SGHVS and CDR2 as FNYEAQ. CDR3 sequence reads: CASSWTTSGGTDTQYF. The CDR3 nucleotides read TGTGCCAGCAGCTGGACGACTAGCGGGGGTACAGATACGCAGTATTTT.

This clonotype was detected a few times. The chain employs TRBV24-1 and TRBJ2-3; 11 nucleotides line up with TRBD1. The J segment lost 6 bases and the V segment lost 4 bases, leaving 5 bases of the junction unmatched. The V gene's germline CDR1 is KGHDR and CDR2 SFDVKD. The CDR3 runs 15 residues. The CDR3: CATSERDRGTDTQYF. CDR3 in DNA: TGTGCCACCAGTGAGAGGGACAGGGGGACTGATACGCAGTATTTT.

CDR3 sequence reads: CSGPTGGHEQYF. The CDR3 DNA reads as TGCAGTGGTCCGACAGGGGGCCACGAGCAGTACTTC. The chain employs TRBV20-1 and TRBJ2-7; 10 bases are shared with TRBD1. The V segment lost 7 bases and the J segment 5 bases; nucleotides outside the gene matches: 5. This CDR3 has 12 amino acids. CDR1 and CDR2 from the germline V gene are DFQATT and SNEGSKA (reference sequence).

This clonotype came up a few times. The rearrangement joins TRBV4-2 to TRBJ2-2; D might be TRBD2 (6 bases). The CDR3 is 17 amino acids. Trimming shortened V by 1 base and J by 5 bases, and 17 bases separated the two germline ends. Germline-derived CDR1 and CDR2 are LGHNA and YNFKEQ. CDR3 bases: TGTGCCAGCAGCCAAGGTGATAGCGGCGAAGGGACCGGGGAGCTGTTTTTT. This translates into CASSQGDSGEGTGELFF.